This passage covers 21 T cell receptor beta chains from one sample sequenced in a study of shared clonotypes between healthy human individuals. Measured with immunoSEQ multiplex PCR; TCRdb has only the in-frame clones, and not every one. The table records approximately 2.1 million clones, 85% to 95% of them present only once. Sequencing input: naive CD4+ T cells from PBMCs. Subset noted: CD45RA+ positively selected. Receptor source: a man aged 18 to 29 in good health. Some clones in this sample may be carry-over from other donors' samples.

The rearrangement links TRBV4-2 to TRBJ1-3, with D possibly matching TRBD1 (5 bases). Germline loops: CDR1 LGHNA, CDR2 YNFKEQ. V shed 1 base and J shed 0 bases, with 10 bases lying between them. CDR3 length equals 16 residues. The CDR3 sequence: CASSQGQGLSGNTIYF. The DNA for the CDR3 is TGTGCCAGCAGCCAAGGTCAGGGACTCTCTGGAAACACCATATATTTT.

The chain uses TRBV28 and TRBJ2-7; a weak D match, TRBD2 (5 bases). Germline values: CDR1 MDHEN, CDR2 SYDVKM. The CDR3 contains 17 residues. Trimming took 4 bases from V and 0 from J, leaving 19 bases between them. The CDR3 loop is CASSYGLRGPSSYEQYF. For the CDR3, the DNA is TGTGCCAGCAGTTATGGTCTTCGCGGGCCGAGCTCCTACGAGCAGTACTTC.

This chain's CDR3 is CASSLGQEALRGYTF. CDR3 bases: TGCGCCAGCAGCTTGGGACAGGAAGCTCTTCGGGGCTACACCTTC. The chain employs TRBV5-1 and TRBJ1-2; D perhaps matches TRBD1 (6 bases). Trimming stripped 0 bases from V and 8 bases from J, with 17 bases between. The CDR3 loop spans 15 amino acids. From germline, CDR1 is SGHRS and CDR2 YFSETQ. The complete variable domain, with remaining parts taken from reference TRBV5-1 and TRBJ1-2, reads KAGVTQTPRYLIKTRGQQVTLSCSPISGHRSVSWYQQTPGQGLQFLFEYFSETQRNKGNFPGRFSGRQFSNSRSEMNVSTLELGDSALYLCASSLGQEALRGYTFGSGTRLTVV.

V usage is TRBV30 and J usage is TRBJ2-7, with 9 bases lining up with TRBD2. J was trimmed by 7 bases and V by 2 bases; bases with no gene match: 15. The CDR3 runs 16 residues. Germline assignment: CDR1 GTSNPN and CDR2 SVGIG (reference sequence). This CDR3 is CAWSTPGAGGPGEQYF. For the CDR3, the DNA is TGTGCCTGGAGTACCCCCGGGGCGGGAGGGCCCGGAGAGCAGTACTTC.

With regard to this clone: Additional DNA sequences in this sample encode the identical CDR3. J is TRBJ2-7 and V is TRBV7-9, with 11 positions matching TRBD1. With V trimmed by 4 bases and J by 4 bases, 6 bases remained unmatched. There are 15 residues in the CDR3. Per germline, CDR1 SEHNR and CDR2 FQNEAQ (reference sequence). The CDR3 sequence is CASSSPGQGVYEQYF. The CDR3 nucleotides are TGTGCCAGCAGCTCCCCGGGACAGGGGGTTTACGAGCAGTACTTC.

V and J are TRBV27 and TRBJ1-1, with 11 nucleotides matching TRBD1. The length of the CDR3 is 15 residues. Germline V gives CDR1 MNHEY, CDR2 SMNVEV (reference sequence). V was pared by 5 bases and J by 3 bases, with 5 bases of the junction left unmatched. CDR3 bases: TGTGCCAGCAGTCCCCTGGGACAGGGGGACACTGAAGCTTTCTTT. This sequence encodes CASSPLGQGDTEAFF.

V usage is TRBV5-6 and J usage is TRBJ1-2, with unresolved D. Trimming took off 3 bases at V and 8 bases at J, with 11 bases between the two ends. Per the germline V gene, CDR1 is SGHDT and CDR2 is YYEEEE. The CDR3 runs 12 residues. CDR3 in DNA: TGTGCCAGCAGCTCTGGGCCTGTGGGCTACACCTTC. It translates to CASSSGPVGYTF.

This clone was picked up one time. This chain uses TRBV7-2 with TRBJ2-7, with TRBD1 identical over 12 bases. Trimming took 6 bases from V and 0 from J; bases not matched to a gene: 3. The germline V gene has CDR1 SGHTA and CDR2 FQGNSA. The CDR3 runs to 15 residues. CDR3 in amino acids: CASSRGQGASYEQYF. The CDR3 bases are TGTGCCAGCAGTCGGGGACAGGGGGCCTCCTACGAGCAGTACTTC.

This clone appeared a single time. Distinct nucleotide sequences in the sample also encode this CDR3. The chain links TRBV5-1 to TRBJ1-5, with D possibly being TRBD1 (5 bases). The CDR3 consists of 15 residues. V was cut by 1 base and J by 0 bases, with 8 bases left in between. The V gene's germline CDR1 is SGHRS and CDR2 YFSETQ. CDR3 protein: CASSLWGDSNQPQHF. In DNA form, the CDR3 reads TGCGCCAGCAGCTTGTGGGGGGATAGCAATCAGCCCCAGCATTTT.

The V and J genes are TRBV5-1 and TRBJ1-1; D is uncertain. CDR1 is SGHRS and CDR2 is YFSETQ in the germline V gene. The CDR3 has 13 residues. V was trimmed by 6 bases and J by 5 bases, leaving 14 bases between them. CDR3 residues: CASTIPPGTEAFF. CDR3 coding DNA: TGCGCCAGCACCATCCCCCCGGGAACTGAAGCTTTCTTT.

The sample holds one count of this clone. J is TRBJ2-1 and V is TRBV4-1; 7 bases are a match to TRBD2. V was clipped by 1 base and J by 0 bases; unmatched bases: 3. The CDR3 covers 16 residues. CDR1 is MGHRA and CDR2 is YSYEKL in the germline V gene. The CDR3 nucleotides are TGCGCCAGCAGCCAAGTGGGCGGGAGCTCCTACAATGAGCAGTTCTTC. Residues: CASSQVGGSSYNEQFF.

The chain links TRBV2 to TRBJ1-2, with 8 bases fitting TRBD1. The CDR3 length is 13 residues. In germline, CDR1 is SNHLY, CDR2 FYNNEI. The J segment lost 6 bases and the V segment lost 4 bases, leaving 4 bases of the junction unmatched. The CDR3 sequence: CASSGTGSNGYTF. The CDR3 DNA is TGTGCCAGCAGTGGGACAGGGTCCAATGGCTACACCTTC.

This chain joins TRBV11-2 and TRBJ2-1, with D possibly matching TRBD2 (5 bases). CDR1 SGHAT and CDR2 FQNNGV come from the germline V gene. V lost 1 base to trimming and J lost 0 bases, with 7 bases between them. The CDR3 extends over 15 amino acids. CDR3 region: CASSLAGNSYNEQFF. The DNA of the CDR3 is TGTGCCAGCAGCTTAGCCGGGAACTCCTACAATGAGCAGTTCTTC.

V is TRBV7-3 and J is TRBJ2-1; D unresolved. Germline V gene sequence: CDR1 SGHTA, CDR2 FQGTGA. The V and J ends lost 5 bases and 0 bases respectively, with 11 bases between them. The CDR3 contains 15 residues. CDR3: CASSPLINSYNEQFF. CDR3 bases: TGTGCCAGCAGCCCTCTTATAAACTCCTACAATGAGCAGTTCTTC.

This clone was counted once. The V call is TRBV27, the J call TRBJ1-5; no definite D call. Germline V CDR1 and CDR2: MNHEY, SMNVEV (reference sequence). V lost 6 bases and J lost 4, with 16 bases in between. The CDR3 consists of 15 residues. The DNA for the CDR3 is TGTGCCAGCAGCCCAAACGTTCGAGTGAATCAGCCCCAGCATTTT. Its protein is CASSPNVRVNQPQHF.

This chain uses TRBV9 with TRBJ1-4; TRBD1 agrees at 9 bases. CDR3 length equals 15 residues. Germline V CDR1 and CDR2: SGDLS, YYNGEE. V lost 3 bases to trimming and J lost 8 bases; unmatched junction nucleotides: 8. The CDR3 loop reads CASSERGTGREKLFF. CDR3 nucleotides: TGTGCCAGCAGCGAGAGGGGGACAGGGAGGGAAAAACTGTTTTTT.

The V call is TRBV28, the J call TRBJ2-6; tentatively, D is TRBD1 or TRBD2 (7 bases each). Trimming cost V 7 bases and J 2 bases, with 12 bases left between them. The length of the CDR3 is 15 residues. Germline values: CDR1 MDHEN, CDR2 SYDVKM. The CDR3 reads CASTSGGAGANVLTF. CDR3 DNA: TGTGCCAGCACCTCAGGGGGGGCTGGGGCCAACGTCCTGACTTTC.

This chain links TRBV5-1 with TRBJ2-3, with D maybe TRBD2 (5 bases). The germline V gene encodes CDR1 SGHRS and CDR2 YFSETQ. The CDR3 length is 15 residues. The V end lost 0 bases, the J end lost 10 bases, and 18 bases lay between the germline ends. The CDR3 sequence: CASSLVGGPAGPQYF. Written as DNA, the CDR3 is TGCGCCAGCAGCTTGGTTGGCGGGCCCGCCGGGCCGCAGTATTTT.

The rearrangement joins TRBV9 to TRBJ2-7; perhaps TRBD2 as D (7 bases). There are 19 residues in the CDR3. CDR1 and CDR2 (germline): SGDLS, YYNGEE. Deletions cut 0 bases from V and 2 bases from J, with 24 bases between. In DNA form, the CDR3 reads TGTGCCAGCAGCGTAGGGGTTGACCTCGGGGGGCGGAACACCTACGAGCAGTACTTC. It encodes CASSVGVDLGGRNTYEQYF.

This chain uses TRBV28 with TRBJ1-5; 12 positions agree with TRBD1. V lost 10 bases, J lost 6 bases, and 10 bases stayed unmatched. The CDR3 has 15 amino acids. CDR1 is MDHEN and CDR2 is SYDVKM in the germline V gene. In DNA form, the CDR3 reads TGTGCCACCAAAACCGGGACAGGGGGCGGTCAGCCCCAGCATTTT. It codes for CATKTGTGGGQPQHF.

This clone was counted a single time. The chain joins TRBV7-3 to TRBJ2-2; D is undetermined. V was trimmed by 1 base and J by 1 base, leaving 10 bases between them. The germline CDR1 and CDR2 sequences are SGHTA and FQGTGA. CDR3 length: 16 residues. The CDR3 sequence: CASSLNILGNTGELFF. The CDR3 DNA follows: TGTGCCAGCAGCTTAAATATTTTAGGGAACACCGGGGAGCTGTTTTTT.